This is a list of T cell receptor beta chains from one sample in a study of T cells in Graves' hyperthyroidism and ophthalmopathy. In TCRdb, the multiplex PCR reads were re-called with MiXCR into one record per CDR3 protein. Of 500,000 to 600,000 distinct CDR3 sequences detected, roughly 50% appear once; the ten largest clones hold around 7.7%. Sequenced sample: peripheral blood or thyroid tissue (not recorded which). Source of these receptors: a woman between 18 and 29 years old with Graves' hyperthyroidism. Both conserved end residues are part of each CDR3. Fields, in order: V gene, D gene, clone size, J gene, CDR3 protein, CDR3 DNA. The D gene is left open where the match is weak. The size of a clone is reported for some rows only, either as once, few or many, or as a class for expanded clones.

TRBV2	NA	NA	TRBJ1-3	CASSPRSFWLLSTSGNTIYF	TGTGCCAGCAGCCCCCGTAGTTTTTGGCTGCTATCCACCTCTGGAAACACCATATATTTT
TRBV12-3/TRBV12-4	TRBD1	few	TRBJ1-3	CASSGFNRGTGNTIYF	TGTGCCAGCAGTGGATTCAACAGGGGCACGGGAAACACCATATATTTT
TRBV29-1	NA	NA	TRBJ2-1	CSVAWQTGYNEQFF	TGCAGCGTTGCTTGGCAAACGGGCTACAATGAGCAGTTCTTC
TRBV5-6	NA	many	TRBJ2-5	CASSLEEAETQYF	TGTGCCAGCAGCTTGGAGGAGGCTGAGACCCAGTACTTC
TRBV7-9	TRBD1	NA	TRBJ1-1	CASGGTAAFF	TGTGCCAGCGGAGGGACAGCTGCTTTCTTT
TRBV12-3/TRBV12-4	NA	many	TRBJ1-2	CASSLSGWDGYTF	TGTGCCAGCAGTTTATCAGGGTGGGATGGCTACACCTTC
TRBV29-1	NA	NA	TRBJ1-2	CSSGRGPEGYTF	TGCAGCTCCGGCAGAGGGCCCGAGGGCTACACCTTC
TRBV13	NA	many	TRBJ1-1	CASSPEQGGYTEAFF	TGTGCCAGCAGCCCAGAACAGGGTGGGTACACTGAAGCTTTCTTT
TRBV29-1	NA	many	TRBJ1-2	CSAGGRRLHGYTF	TGCAGCGCCGGGGGAAGAAGACTACATGGCTACACCTTC
TRBV11-3	TRBD1	many	TRBJ2-7	CASSLSGGQDYEQYF	TGTGCCAGCAGCTTAAGTGGCGGACAGGATTACGAGCAGTACTTC
TRBV14	NA	many	TRBJ2-7	CASSQWSGAWGEQYF	TGTGCCAGCAGCCAATGGTCGGGCGCCTGGGGCGAGCAGTACTTC
TRBV20-1	TRBD1	NA	TRBJ1-5	CSAQKADRINNEHF	TGCAGTGCCCAGAAGGCGGACAGGATCAACAATGAGCATTTT
TRBV29-1	NA	NA	TRBJ1-5	CSQVTGSKDQPQHF	TGCAGCCAAGTAACAGGGAGTAAGGATCAGCCCCAGCATTTT
TRBV6-6	NA	NA	TRBJ1-3	CAGGGGGGNTIYF	TGTGCCGGCGGAGGGGGTGGTGGAAACACCATATATTTT
TRBV20-1	NA	once	TRBJ1-4	CSASTRGSDNEKLFF	TGCAGTGCTAGCACCAGGGGCTCGGATAATGAAAAACTGTTTTTT
TRBV25-1	NA	few	TRBJ2-4	CASMGTAGIQYF	TGTGCCAGCATGGGGACCGCGGGCATTCAGTACTTC
TRBV20-1	NA	many	TRBJ2-5	CSAKAGTETQYF	TGCAGTGCTAAGGCGGGAACAGAGACCCAGTACTTC
TRBV12-3/TRBV12-4	TRBD2	NA	TRBJ2-2	CASSLSASGTSDLRELFF	TGTGCCAGCAGTTTATCCGCTAGCGGGACTTCTGACTTGCGGGAGCTGTTTTTT
TRBV15	NA	few	TRBJ2-3	CATGRGFTDTQYF	TGTGCCACTGGAAGGGGGTTCACAGATACGCAGTATTTT
TRBV20-1	TRBD1	many	TRBJ1-1	CSAVGQVNTEAFF	TGCAGTGCCGTCGGACAGGTGAACACTGAAGCTTTCTTT
TRBV11-1	NA	NA	TRBJ2-2	CASSLFGVGELFF	TGTGCCAGCAGCTTGTTTGGGGTCGGGGAGCTGTTTTTT
TRBV20-1	TRBD2	NA	TRBJ2-7	CSAWLAGEYEQYF	TGCAGTGCTTGGCTAGCGGGAGAATACGAGCAGTACTTC
TRBV2	TRBD1	many	TRBJ1-5	CASSDRRQGVGQPQHF	TGTGCCAGCAGTGATAGAAGACAGGGGGTAGGTCAGCCCCAGCATTTT
TRBV24-1	TRBD2	many	TRBJ2-6	CAVSGNAGANVLTF	TGTGCCGTCAGCGGGAACGCCGGGGCCAACGTCCTGACTTTC
TRBV9	NA	many	TRBJ2-5	CASSVGFQETQYF	TGTGCCAGCAGCGTAGGCTTCCAAGAGACCCAGTACTTC
TRBV7-2	TRBD1	NA	TRBJ2-5	CATADRGTQYF	TGTGCCACCGCGGACAGGGGGACCCAGTACTTC
TRBV20-1	TRBD1	many	TRBJ2-7	CSASPGQGASYEQYF	TGCAGTGCTAGTCCGGGACAGGGGGCCTCCTACGAGCAGTACTTC
TRBV9	NA	many	TRBJ1-2	CASRLTSGYTF	TGTGCCAGCAGGCTCACCTCGGGCTACACCTTC
TRBV19	NA	many	TRBJ1-5	CASSIWDFNQPQHF	TGTGCCAGTAGTATTTGGGACTTCAATCAGCCCCAGCATTTT
TRBV9	TRBD2	once	TRBJ2-1	CASSLGLAGSYEQFF	TGTGCCAGCAGCCTGGGACTAGCGGGGAGTTATGAGCAGTTCTTC
TRBV19	TRBD2	few	TRBJ2-7	CASSTDSGGRIQYF	TGTGCCAGTAGTACTGATAGCGGGGGACGGATTCAGTACTTC
TRBV29-1	NA	NA	TRBJ1-1	CSQSTEAFF	TGCAGCCAGAGTACTGAAGCTTTCTTT
TRBV20-1	NA	many	TRBJ1-2	CSARIVDFYGYTF	TGCAGTGCTAGGATCGTTGACTTCTATGGCTACACCTTC
TRBV7-2	TRBD2	NA	TRBJ2-2	CASSLVISGINGELFF	TGTGCCAGCAGCTTAGTAATTAGCGGGATAAACGGGGAGCTGTTTTTT
TRBV12-3/TRBV12-4	NA	NA	TRBJ1-1	CASGRGRNTEAFF	TGTGCTAGTGGTCGGGGCAGGAACACTGAAGCTTTCTTT
TRBV18	TRBD2	many	TRBJ2-7	CASSPGLAGNEQYF	TGTGCCAGCTCACCAGGGCTAGCGGGAAACGAGCAGTACTTC
TRBV24-1	NA	NA	TRBJ2-5	CATSDLGTAGQYF	TGTGCCACCAGTGATTTAGGGACCGCGGGCCAGTACTTC
TRBV4-1	NA	many	TRBJ2-7	CASSQGGGEQYF	TGCGCCAGCAGCCAGGGGGGCGGAGAGCAGTACTTC
TRBV12-3/TRBV12-4	TRBD1	NA	TRBJ1-2	CASGLYGQGGGYGYTF	TGTGCCAGCGGTTTGTACGGACAGGGGGGAGGCTATGGCTACACCTTC
TRBV27	NA	many	TRBJ1-2	CASSTRLSRDLYGYTF	TGTGCCAGCAGTACACGCCTCAGCCGGGACCTATATGGCTACACCTTC
TRBV20-1	TRBD2	few	TRBJ2-1	CSAGKTSHQNEQFF	TGCAGTGCTGGAAAGACTAGCCACCAAAATGAGCAGTTCTTC
TRBV29-1	NA	once	TRBJ1-2	CIEWASMSYTF	TGCATCGAATGGGCTAGCATGAGCTACACCTTC
TRBV7-9	TRBD2	NA	TRBJ2-6	CDSSSLLAGGGANVLTF	TGTGACAGCAGTTCCTTGCTAGCGGGAGGAGGGGCCAACGTCCTGACTTTC
TRBV19	NA	once	TRBJ2-2	CASSKDQGTGELFF	TGTGCCAGTAGTAAGGACCAGGGAACCGGGGAGCTGTTTTTT
TRBV12-3/TRBV12-4	TRBD2	NA	TRBJ2-7	CASAMGGDHNEQYF	TGTGCTAGTGCCATGGGGGGGGATCACAATGAGCAGTACTTC
TRBV7-3	TRBD2	once	TRBJ2-2	CASSLAPGLAETHGELFF	TGTGCCAGCAGCTTAGCGCCGGGACTAGCGGAGACCCACGGGGAGCTGTTTTTT
TRBV29-1	NA	many	TRBJ1-2	CSAGQSYGYTF	TGCAGCGCCGGACAGAGCTATGGCTACACCTTC
TRBV7-8	NA	NA	TRBJ2-7	CASSLPSAYEQYF	TGTGCCAGCAGTTTACCAAGCGCCTACGAGCAGTACTTC
TRBV6-2/TRBV6-3	TRBD1	many	TRBJ2-7	CASSPYDRDGYEQYF	TGTGCCAGCAGCCCCTACGACAGGGATGGCTACGAGCAGTACTTC
TRBV4-1	NA	few	TRBJ2-7	CASSQPGALREQYF	TGCGCCAGCAGCCAGCCAGGGGCCCTTAGGGAGCAGTACTTC
TRBV3-1	NA	many	TRBJ1-1	CASSQDWASEAFF	TGTGCCAGCAGCCAAGATTGGGCGTCAGAAGCTTTCTTT
TRBV24-1	NA	NA	TRBJ2-5	CATSDPGQWKTQYF	TGTGCCACCAGTGATCCCGGACAGTGGAAGACCCAGTACTTC
TRBV19	TRBD2	many	TRBJ2-6	CASSRTSGSRFGANVLTF	TGTGCCAGTAGTAGGACTAGCGGGAGCCGCTTCGGGGCCAACGTCCTGACTTTC
TRBV29-1	NA	many	TRBJ1-1	CSVWDGNTEAFF	TGCAGCGTTTGGGACGGGAACACTGAAGCTTTCTTT